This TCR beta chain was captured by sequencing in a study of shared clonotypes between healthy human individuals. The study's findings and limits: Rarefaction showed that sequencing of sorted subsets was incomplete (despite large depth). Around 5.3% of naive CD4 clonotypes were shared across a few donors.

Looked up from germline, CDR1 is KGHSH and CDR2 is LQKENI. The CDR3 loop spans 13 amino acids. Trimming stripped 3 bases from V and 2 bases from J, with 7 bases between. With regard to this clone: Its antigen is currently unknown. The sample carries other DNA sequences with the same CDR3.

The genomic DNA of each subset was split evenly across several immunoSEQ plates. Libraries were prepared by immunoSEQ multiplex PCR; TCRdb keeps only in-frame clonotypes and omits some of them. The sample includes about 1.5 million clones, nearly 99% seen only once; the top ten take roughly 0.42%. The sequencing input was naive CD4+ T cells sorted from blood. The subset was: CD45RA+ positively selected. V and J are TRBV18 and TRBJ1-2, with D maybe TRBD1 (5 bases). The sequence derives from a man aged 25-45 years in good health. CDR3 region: CASSPGGNYGYTF. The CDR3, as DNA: TGTGCCAGCTCACCGGGGGGGAACTATGGCTACACCTTC.